This T cell receptor (beta chain) was sequenced for a study of blood T cell repertoires in COVID-19. Study-level information: The study drew acute and convalescent COVID-19 samples from the United States, Italy and Spain. Sample material is recorded as cDNA or gDNA derived from T cells, B-cell-depleted T cells, or PBMCs.

Trimming took 6 bases from V and 4 from J; bases not matched to a gene: 9. The CDR3 spans 16 residues. In germline, CDR1 is MDHEN, CDR2 SYDVKM. Original processing notes: Amplification of reference gene primers was used by the study to estimate nucleated cell counts. Data came from immunoSEQ multiplex PCR; TCRdb stores just in-frame clones and leaves some out. V and J calls and clone size are those listed in that table; D and trimming were worked out from the DNA. The sample yields under 200,000 clones, approximately 86% seen once. This clonotype originated in a man aged 65 to 79 with acute or convalescent COVID-19. The rearrangement links TRBV28 to TRBJ1-5; 10 nucleotides line up with TRBD1. The sample taken for sequencing was peripheral blood. The CDR3 coding sequence is TGTGCCAGCAGCGTCGTCCGGACAGGGGGGAATCAGCCCCAGCATTTT. Protein: CASSVVRTGGNQPQHF.